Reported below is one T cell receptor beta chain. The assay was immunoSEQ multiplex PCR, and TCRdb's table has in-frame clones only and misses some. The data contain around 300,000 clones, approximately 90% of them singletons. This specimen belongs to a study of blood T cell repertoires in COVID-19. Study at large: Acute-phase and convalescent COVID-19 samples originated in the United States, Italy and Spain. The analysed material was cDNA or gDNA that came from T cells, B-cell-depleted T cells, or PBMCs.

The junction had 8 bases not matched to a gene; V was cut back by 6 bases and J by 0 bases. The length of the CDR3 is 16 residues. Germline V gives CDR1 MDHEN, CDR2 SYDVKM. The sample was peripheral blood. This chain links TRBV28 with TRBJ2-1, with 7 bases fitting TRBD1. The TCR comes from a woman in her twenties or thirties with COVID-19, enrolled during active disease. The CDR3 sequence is CASRRPGQSSYNEQFF. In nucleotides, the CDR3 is TGTGCCAGCAGGCGCCCGGGACAGAGCTCCTACAATGAGCAGTTCTTC.